The 20 T cell receptor beta chains below come from one sample, sequenced in a study of control samples from healthy donors and cancer patients. Profiling relied on immunoSEQ multiplex PCR, and the TCRdb table lists in-frame clones only, not all of them. Of 100,000 to 150,000 clones listed, 90% to 95% are singletons. The sample comprised blood. All receptors come from a woman between 18 and 29 years old in good health.

The chain joins TRBV6-2 or TRBV6-3 to TRBJ1-4, with unresolved D. Looked up from germline, CDR1 is MNHEY and CDR2 is SVGEGT. Trimming stripped 2 bases from V and 2 bases from J, with 6 bases between. This CDR3 spans 14 amino acids. The CDR3 coding sequence is TGTGCCAGCAGTTACGATGGGACTAATGAAAAACTGTTTTTT. Amino acid sequence: CASSYDGTNEKLFF.

This chain joins TRBV20-1 and TRBJ1-4; 9 bases are shared with TRBD1. CDR1 and CDR2 from the germline V gene are DFQATT and SNEGSKA (reference sequence). The CDR3 has 14 amino acids. The V and J ends lost 3 bases and 7 bases, in that order; junction bases with no gene match: 6. Here the CDR3 reads CSASRGQGSEKLFF. The CDR3 region has the DNA TGCAGTGCTAGTAGGGGACAGGGCTCTGAAAAACTGTTTTTT.

V usage is TRBV5-1 and J usage is TRBJ1-4, with D tentatively TRBD1 (6 bases). The CDR3 covers 15 residues. Per the germline V gene, CDR1 is SGHRS and CDR2 is YFSETQ. V was cut by 1 base and J by 5 bases, with 12 bases left in between. CDR3 protein: CASSLSGQKNEKLFF. CDR3 DNA: TGCGCCAGCAGCTTGAGCGGACAGAAAAATGAAAAACTGTTTTTT.

A single count supports this clone. The chain couples TRBV30 to TRBJ2-7, with a possible D match to TRBD2 (5 bases). The CDR3 extends over 11 amino acids. Trimming shortened V by 3 bases and J by 6 bases, and 9 bases separated the two germline ends. CDR1 GTSNPN and CDR2 SVGIG come from the germline V gene (reference sequence). CDR3 amino acids: CAWRGELEQYF. CDR3 DNA sequence: TGTGCCTGGAGGGGAGAGCTCGAGCAGTACTTC.

The chain recombines TRBV27 with TRBJ1-6; D might be TRBD1 (6 bases). Germline V gene sequence: CDR1 MNHEY, CDR2 SMNVEV (reference sequence). Trimming took 3 bases from V and 11 from J, leaving 8 bases between them. CDR3 size: 12 residues. The CDR3: CASSFTGTPLHF. Written as DNA, the CDR3 is TGTGCCAGCAGTTTCACAGGGACACCCCTCCACTTT.

This clone was seen only a few times. The chain couples TRBV2 to TRBJ1-4; no firm D call. Germline assignment: CDR1 SNHLY and CDR2 FYNNEI. Trimming removed 6 bases from V and 8 bases from J, with 13 bases in between. The CDR3 has 13 residues. CDR3 DNA: TGTGCCAGCAGGCCTGGAGGTATCGAAAAACTGTTTTTT. Its protein is CASRPGGIEKLFF.

The chain couples TRBV6-1 to TRBJ2-7, with D possibly matching TRBD1 (5 bases). Germline loops: CDR1 MNHNS, CDR2 SASEGT. The CDR3 spans 16 residues. V was trimmed by 2 bases and J by 0 bases, leaving 14 bases between them. As DNA, the CDR3 is TGTGCCAGCAGTGAAAACGAGTGGGGCCCCTCCTACGAGCAGTACTTC. Its translation is CASSENEWGPSYEQYF.

This clone was recorded at least ten times. The V gene is TRBV18, the J gene TRBJ1-6; D remains ambiguous. The germline V gene encodes CDR1 KGHSH and CDR2 LQKENI. This CDR3 comprises 13 residues. V shed 3 bases and J shed 4 bases, with 4 bases lying between them. CDR3 DNA: TGTGCCAGCTCACCGGGGTATAATTCACCCCTCCACTTT. Translated: CASSPGYNSPLHF.

This clone was detected only once. This rearrangement joins TRBV15 to TRBJ2-7; possible D gene TRBD1, 5 bases. Per germline, CDR1 LNHNV and CDR2 YYDKDF (reference sequence). V shed 4 bases and J shed 2 bases, with 18 bases lying between them. This CDR3 region has 16 residues. This chain's CDR3 is CATSTQGGVVTYEQYF. The DNA for the CDR3 is TGTGCCACCAGCACGCAGGGTGGAGTGGTGACCTACGAGCAGTACTTC. The full variable domain, completed using reference TRBV15 and TRBJ2-7, is DAMVIQNPRYQVTQFGKPVTLSCSQTLNHNVMYWYQQKSSQAPKLLFHYYDKDFNNEADTPDNFQSRRPNTSFCFLDIRSPGLGDTAMYLCATSTQGGVVTYEQYFGPGTRLTVT.

The chain links TRBV5-1 to TRBJ1-1, with D tentatively TRBD1 (6 bases). The CDR3 contains 16 residues. The germline CDR1 and CDR2 sequences are SGHRS and YFSETQ. The V and J ends lost 4 bases and 0 bases respectively, with 16 bases between them. The CDR3 loop reads CASSRGAGPLNTEAFF. CDR3 DNA sequence: TGCGCCAGCAGCCGGGGGGCAGGGCCTCTGAACACTGAAGCTTTCTTT.

V is TRBV7-2 and J is TRBJ1-1; 7 bases match TRBD1. The ends lost 6 bases at V and 1 base at J; junction bases unmatched: 5. CDR1 is SGHTA, CDR2 FQGNSA, per germline. The CDR3 is 14 amino acids. DNA of the CDR3: TGTGCCAGCAGACAAGGGGGCGCGAACACTGAAGCTTTCTTT. Its translation: CASRQGGANTEAFF. The full variable domain, with the rest looked up from reference TRBV7-2 and TRBJ1-1, is GAGVSQSPSNKVTEKGKDVELRCDPISGHTALYWYRQSLGQGLEFLIYFQGNSAPDKSGLPSDRFSAERTGGSVSTLTIQRTQQEDSAVYLCASRQGGANTEAFFGQGTRLTVV.

The chain uses TRBV15 and TRBJ1-2; perhaps TRBD1 as D (6 bases). Trimming left V 0 bases short and J 0 bases short, with 8 bases between. Germline CDR1 is LNHNV and CDR2 is YYDKDF (reference sequence). This CDR3 is 15 amino acids long. In nucleotides, the CDR3 is TGTGCCACCAGCAGAGACCGACAGGCTAACTATGGCTACACCTTC. As protein: CATSRDRQANYGYTF.

J is TRBJ1-2 and V is TRBV7-9; 7 bases are a match to TRBD1. The V gene end was trimmed by 5 bases and the J gene end by 7 bases; junction bases not matched to a gene: 10. From germline, CDR1 is SEHNR and CDR2 FQNEAQ (reference sequence). The CDR3 contains 14 residues. The CDR3 DNA reads TGTGCCAGCAGCGACCGACAGGGAAGGTCTGGCTACACCTTC. Translating it yields CASSDRQGRSGYTF. The whole variable domain, remainder taken from reference TRBV7-9 and TRBJ1-2, is DTGVSQNPRHKITKRGQNVTFRCDPISEHNRLYWYRQTLGQGPEFLTYFQNEAQLEKSRLLSDRFSAERPKGSFSTLEIQRTEQGDSAMYLCASSDRQGRSGYTFGSGTRLTVV.

The rearrangement joins TRBV9 to TRBJ1-1; tentatively, D is TRBD1 (5 bases). The CDR3 spans 14 residues. Trimming left V 0 bases short and J 1 base short, with 7 bases between. Germline lookup yields CDR1 SGDLS and CDR2 YYNGEE. CDR3 nucleotides: TGTGCCAGCAGCGTAGGAGGGGAGAACACTGAAGCTTTCTTT. Translating it yields CASSVGGENTEAFF. The full variable domain, with the rest looked up from reference TRBV9 and TRBJ1-1, is DSGVTQTPKHLITATGQRVTLRCSPRSGDLSVYWYQQSLDQGLQFLIQYYNGEERAKGNILERFSAQQFPDLHSELNLSSLELGDSALYFCASSVGGENTEAFFGQGTRLTVV.

This chain uses TRBV7-9 with TRBJ1-3; D remains ambiguous. This CDR3 has 16 amino acids. The V gene lost 2 bases and the J gene lost 0 bases, with 11 bases spanning the gap. Per the germline V gene, CDR1 is SEHNR and CDR2 is FQNEAQ (reference sequence). The CDR3 sequence is CASSLTRRDSGNTIYF. As DNA, the CDR3 is TGTGCCAGCAGCTTAACTCGCAGAGACTCTGGAAACACCATATATTTT.

CDR3 in amino acids: CASSLTGRETQYF. For the CDR3, the DNA is TGTGCCAGCAGTCTAACAGGGAGGGAGACCCAGTACTTC. The chain is built from TRBV28 and TRBJ2-5; D might be TRBD1 or TRBD2, each matching 6 bases. Per the germline V gene, CDR1 is MDHEN and CDR2 is SYDVKM. The ends were cut back, 5 bases at V and 5 bases at J, with 12 bases in the middle. CDR3 length: 13 residues.

The J gene is TRBJ2-5, the V gene TRBV24-1; D is unclear. The CDR3 is 15 residues long. The V gene's germline CDR1 is KGHDR and CDR2 SFDVKD. Trimming pared 1 base from V and 4 bases from J, leaving 12 bases between. CDR3 nucleotide sequence: TGTGCCACCAGTGATTTTCGCGGAAAAAGAGAGACCCAGTACTTC. It codes for CATSDFRGKRETQYF.

The chain recombines TRBV18 with TRBJ1-2; 7 nucleotides match TRBD1. CDR1 and CDR2 (germline): KGHSH, LQKENI. CDR3 length: 15 amino acids. After removal of 3 bases from V and 2 bases from J, the junction contained 6 bases not matched to a gene. CDR3 in DNA: TGTGCCAGCTCACCGCCGACAGGGAGGAACTATGGCTACACCTTC. Its protein is CASSPPTGRNYGYTF.

The chain employs TRBV28 and TRBJ2-7; D is unresolved. V was trimmed by 5 bases and J by 2 bases, leaving 13 bases between them. Germline V CDR1 and CDR2: MDHEN, SYDVKM. The CDR3 is made up of 14 amino acids. The CDR3 DNA sequence: TGTGCCAGCAGTGACCCCGGCAGTGCCTACGAGCAGTACTTC. Translated, it gives CASSDPGSAYEQYF.

The genes are TRBV11-1 and TRBJ2-1; D ambiguous. In germline, CDR1 is SGHAT, CDR2 FQDESV (reference sequence). This CDR3 spans 12 amino acids. The ends were cut back, 3 bases at V and 6 bases at J, with 6 bases in the middle. The CDR3 bases are TGTGCCAGCAGCTTTGTAGGCAATGAGCAGTTCTTC. Translating it yields CASSFVGNEQFF.